This TCR beta chain was sequenced for a study of blood T cells in healthy people across ages. This clonotype was seen repeatedly, ten times or more. The target antigen is unknown. Using a J-beta primer mix together with a sample-barcoded 5' primer, a second PCR was run for roughly 7 to 12 cycles. At least 3 million CDR3-containing paired-end reads were obtained per sample. TCRdb called the 5' RACE reads again in MiXCR, with one record for every CDR3 protein. The sample includes about 1.1 million distinct CDR3 sequences, 30% to 40% of them seen just once. Trimming removed 1 base from V and 5 bases from J, with 8 bases in between. Germline V gene sequence: CDR1 SGHDN, CDR2 FVKESK. The CDR3 consists of 13 residues. Points from the study as a whole: With age, beta diversity per million T cells declined roughly linearly, significantly by 40 to 50. In the absence of known donor CMV status, changes in expanded clonotypes were possibly confounded. The diversity estimates, figures obtained from one million T cells, were considered underestimates.

The sequence derives from a man aged 18 to 29 in good health. Sequenced material: blood. This chain joins TRBV14 and TRBJ1-2; D is uncertain. In DNA, the CDR3 is TGTGCCAGCAGCCAAGGAACGGAATATGGCTACACCTTC. Translated, it gives CASSQGTEYGYTF.